This T cell receptor beta chain was sequenced in a study of regulatory T cells in long-lasting Graves disease. General observations from the study: Persistent Graves' patients showed reduced TCR diversity versus newly diagnosed patients.

Arm-PCR of CDR3 regions with iRepertoire HTBI primers generated TCR beta libraries. Per the study methods: Sequenced samples collectively carried under 75 TRBV and 14 TRBJ segments. TCRdb reprocessed the multiplex PCR reads with MiXCR, giving one entry per CDR3 protein. The V and J calls here are based on TCRdb, not the publication. The sample records about 450,000 distinct CDR3 sequences, around a quarter being singletons. The CDR3 is 15 amino acids. V was trimmed by 4 bases and J by 3 bases, leaving 15 bases between them. Per germline, CDR1 KGHSH and CDR2 LQKENI. Time point meaning: persistent/refractory GD, antithyroid drugs over 5 years with positive TRAb. RNA isolated from PBMCs was used to make the TCR library. About this clonotype: Its antigen is as yet unknown.

The sequence was obtained from a female donor with Graves disease. This chain joins TRBV18 and TRBJ1-1; unclear D gene. Sequencing used peripheral blood mononuclear cells (PBMCs), obtained when the disease was refractory, from a patient treated with antithyroid drugs. The DNA for the CDR3 is TGTGCCAGCTCACGAAACGGGCTAGGAGACACTGAAGCTTTCTTT. Translation gives CASSRNGLGDTEAFF.